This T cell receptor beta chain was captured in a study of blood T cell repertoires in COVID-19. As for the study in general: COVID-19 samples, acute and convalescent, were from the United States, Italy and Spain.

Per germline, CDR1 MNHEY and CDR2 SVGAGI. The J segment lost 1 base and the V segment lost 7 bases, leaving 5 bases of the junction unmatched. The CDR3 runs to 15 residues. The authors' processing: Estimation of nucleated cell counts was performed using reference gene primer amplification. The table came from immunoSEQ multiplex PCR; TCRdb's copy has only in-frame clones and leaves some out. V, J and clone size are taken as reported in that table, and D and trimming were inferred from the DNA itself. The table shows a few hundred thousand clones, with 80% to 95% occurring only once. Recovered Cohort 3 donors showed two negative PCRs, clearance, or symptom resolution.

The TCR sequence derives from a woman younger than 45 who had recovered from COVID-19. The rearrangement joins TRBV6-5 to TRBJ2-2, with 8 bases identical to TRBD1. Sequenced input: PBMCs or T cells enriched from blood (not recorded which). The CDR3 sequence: CASKRGTGNTGELFF. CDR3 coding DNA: TGTGCCAGCAAGCGAGGGACAGGGAACACCGGGGAGCTGTTTTTT.